The 18 T cell receptor beta chains in this list originate from one sample, sequenced in a study of post-analysis software for immune sequencing data. Overall study results and limits: TRBV segments more frequent in patients than in controls numbered roughly 5 and included TRBV5-6, TRBV5-1 and TRBV20-1.

Prepared libraries of TCR beta cDNA carried unique molecular identifiers. One entry per CDR3 protein, called by TCRdb with MiXCR from the PCR reads. The table has about 180,000 distinct CDR3 sequences, roughly 30% seen once; the top ten hold less than 1.6%. The antigens these receptors bind are not known. Sample: blood. These receptors were taken from a girl aged 10 to 17 with multiple sclerosis.

In this sample, this clonotype turned up a few times. The chain recombines TRBV27 with TRBJ1-2; 11 nucleotides agree with TRBD1. The CDR3 contains 16 residues. V was pared by 5 bases and J by 4 bases, with 9 bases of the junction left unmatched. Germline CDR1 reads MNHEY; CDR2 reads SMNVEV (reference sequence). The CDR3 reads CASSPTPGQGGYGYTF. In nucleotides, the CDR3 is TGTGCCAGCAGTCCCACGCCGGGACAGGGGGGCTATGGCTACACCTTC.

This chain uses TRBV20-1 with TRBJ1-3, with a weak D call TRBD1 (5 bases). CDR3 size: 13 residues. CDR1 DFQATT and CDR2 SNEGSKA come from the germline V gene (reference sequence). V shed 4 bases and J shed 4 bases, with 11 bases lying between them. CDR3 residues: CSAMGGKGNTIYF. The CDR3 DNA follows: TGCAGTGCTATGGGGGGGAAAGGAAACACCATATATTTT.

The J gene is TRBJ1-5, the V gene TRBV29-1; D call uncertain. The CDR3 is 12 residues long. The V end was cut by 4 bases, the J end by 4 bases, with 8 bases between. Looked up from germline, CDR1 is SQVTM and CDR2 is ANQGSEA. As DNA, the CDR3 is TGCAGCGTTGGGGCGGTTAATCAGCCCCAGCATTTT. It encodes CSVGAVNQPQHF.

The chain combines TRBV12-3 or TRBV12-4 with TRBJ2-7, with 10 bases that match TRBD1. The V gene end was trimmed by 4 bases and the J gene end by 2 bases; junction bases not matched to a gene: 5. The CDR3 has 15 residues. CDR3 protein: CASSSPGTGAYEQYF. CDR3 in DNA: TGTGCCAGCAGTTCCCCCGGGACAGGGGCCTACGAGCAGTACTTC.

This clonotype was counted ten times or more. This chain joins TRBV5-1 and TRBJ2-7; the match to TRBD2 covers 8 bases. The CDR3 has 13 residues. Trimming at V came to 3 bases and at J to 6 bases, leaving 5 bases not matched to a gene. Germline CDR1 reads SGHRS; CDR2 reads YFSETQ. Here the CDR3 reads CASSYGTSGEQYF. The CDR3 region has the DNA TGCGCCAGCAGCTACGGGACTAGTGGCGAGCAGTACTTC.

This rearrangement joins TRBV6-1 to TRBJ1-6, with D tentatively TRBD1 (5 bases). The CDR3 is 18 residues long. The V and J ends lost 8 bases and 0 bases respectively, with 20 bases between them. Germline V gene data show CDR1 as MNHNS and CDR2 as SASEGT. The CDR3 loop reads CASVLRAGGGSYNSPLHF. The CDR3 DNA is TGTGCCAGCGTCCTCCGGGCAGGCGGGGGCTCCTATAATTCACCCCTCCACTTT.

Only a few counts were recorded for this clonotype. This rearrangement joins TRBV6-5 to TRBJ2-7, with D possibly being TRBD2 (5 bases). The CDR3 is 15 amino acids. V was pared by 5 bases and J by 5 bases, with 19 bases between. Germline CDR1 is MNHEY and CDR2 is SVGAGI. CDR3 amino acids: CASSTPRTGLNEQYF. The CDR3 nucleotides are TGTGCCAGCAGTACACCCAGGACGGGGTTGAACGAGCAGTACTTC.

At least ten counts were recorded for this clonotype. As DNA, the CDR3 is TGTGCCAGCAGCCCCCCCCCGGTGAACACTGAAGCTTTCTTT. Encoded protein: CASSPPPVNTEAFF. This chain joins TRBV5-6 and TRBJ1-1; no firm D call. Germline CDR1 is SGHDT and CDR2 is YYEEEE. V was pared by 4 bases and J by 0 bases, with 10 bases between. The CDR3 runs to 14 residues.

This clonotype was recorded at least ten times. The chain joins TRBV7-2 to TRBJ2-3; D gene unclear. V lost 2 bases to trimming and J lost 2 bases, with 8 bases between them. Germline lookup yields CDR1 SGHTA and CDR2 FQGNSA. The CDR3 is 14 amino acids. In DNA form, the CDR3 reads TGTGCCAGCAGCTTAATAGCCTACACAGATACGCAGTATTTT. Encoded protein: CASSLIAYTDTQYF.

This clonotype was picked up many times. The CDR3 DNA reads TGTGCCAGCAGCGTGAAACTTCGCGGCTACACCTTC. It encodes CASSVKLRGYTF. The V and J genes are TRBV13 and TRBJ1-2; D unresolved. The CDR3 is 12 amino acids. The V end lost 5 bases, the J end lost 8 bases, and 12 bases lay between the germline ends. In germline, CDR1 is PRHDT, CDR2 FYEKMQ (reference sequence).

This clonotype was counted a single time. A read error may explain this, as a much larger clone is one base away. This chain joins TRBV7-9 and TRBJ2-5; possibly TRBD2 for D (6 bases). CDR1 SEHNR and CDR2 FQNEAQ come from the germline V gene (reference sequence). With 5 bases removed from V and 11 bases from J, the gap between germline ends came to 27 bases. CDR3 length: 16 amino acids. CDR3 region: CASSPTSGEVGNEQYF. Written as DNA, the CDR3 is TGTGCCAGCAGCCCTACCTCCGGGGAGGTTGGCAATGAGCAGTACTTC. Supplemented by reference TRBV7-9 and TRBJ2-5, the full variable domain reads DTGVSQNPRHKITKRGQNVTFRCDPISEHNRLYWYRQTLGQGPEFLTYFQNEAQLEKSRLLSDRFSAERPKGSFSTLEIQRTEQGDSAMYLCASSPTSGEVGNEQYFGPGTRLLVL.

This clonotype was seen many times. The V gene is TRBV10-3, the J gene TRBJ2-5; D assignment may be TRBD1 or TRBD2 (6 bases each). The CDR3 spans 9 residues. Per the germline V gene, CDR1 is ENHRY and CDR2 is SYGVKD. The DNA for the CDR3 is TGTGCAGGGGGGGAGACCCAGTACTTC. This translates into CAGGETQYF.

This clonotype has at least ten counts. The chain uses TRBV29-1 and TRBJ2-1; the D is unclear. The ends were cut back, 3 bases at V and 6 bases at J, with 15 bases in the middle. The germline V gene encodes CDR1 SQVTM and CDR2 ANQGSEA. The CDR3 is made up of 14 amino acids. The CDR3 is CSVDITRLPNEQFF. CDR3 nucleotide sequence: TGCAGCGTTGACATAACCCGATTACCCAATGAGCAGTTCTTC.

This clonotype was seen many times. Its ends do not fully match the called genes, so a read error is possible. The rearrangement links TRBV6-5 to TRBJ1-2; weak D call: TRBD1 (5 bases). Germline V CDR1 and CDR2: MNHEY, SVGAGI. The CDR3 has 13 residues. The CDR3 sequence: CTSSPTANYGYTF. CDR3 sequence (DNA): TGTACCAGCAGCCCGACAGCTAACTATGGCTACACCTTC.

Many counts were recorded for this clonotype. The V and J genes are TRBV12-3 or TRBV12-4 and TRBJ2-7; D is possibly TRBD2 (6 bases). V lost 7 bases, J lost 11 bases, and 24 bases lay in between. The CDR3 has 14 amino acids. The CDR3 spells CASTRRTSTYLEYF. CDR3 DNA sequence: TGTGCCAGCACCCGGAGAACTAGCACTTATCTTGAGTACTTC.

The rearrangement joins TRBV20-1 to TRBJ2-3, with 12 bases fitting TRBD2. The trim removed 0 bases at V and 3 bases at J, leaving 10 bases unmatched. This CDR3 is built from 18 residues. The germline V gene has CDR1 DFQATT and CDR2 SNEGSKA (reference sequence). The CDR3 reads CSAREPTSGSVMTDTQYF. The CDR3 DNA follows: TGCAGTGCTAGAGAACCGACTAGCGGGAGTGTAATGACAGATACGCAGTATTTT.

The chain uses TRBV6-2 or TRBV6-3 and TRBJ1-2; D not certain. The length of the CDR3 is 13 residues. Trimming cost V 2 bases and J 2 bases, with 6 bases left between them. Looked up from germline, CDR1 is MNHEY and CDR2 is SVGEGT. The CDR3 coding sequence is TGTGCCAGCAGTTACAAGGGAAACTATGGCTACACCTTC. Its protein is CASSYKGNYGYTF.

This clonotype was seen at least ten times. This chain links TRBV24-1 with TRBJ2-3; D unresolved. Germline V gene lookup returns CDR1 KGHDR and CDR2 SFDVKD. V lost 0 bases, J lost 7 bases, and 7 bases lay in between. This CDR3 spans 13 amino acids. The CDR3 DNA reads as TGTGCCACCAGTGATTTGCTTACGAATACGCAGTATTTT. Protein product: CATSDLLTNTQYF.